This T cell receptor (beta chain) stems from a study of shared clonotypes between healthy human individuals. Findings of the study overall: Naive CD4 clonotype sharing across several donors was around 5.5%.

Genomic DNA belonging to each subset was distributed in equal measure over several immunoSEQ plates. The table came from immunoSEQ multiplex PCR; TCRdb's copy has only in-frame clones and leaves some out. Of more than 550,000 clones listed, about 92% are singletons. From germline, CDR1 is MDHEN and CDR2 SYDVKM. This CDR3 region has 18 residues. V shed 2 bases and J shed 3 bases, with 21 bases lying between them. CD45RO negativity and positive selection for CCR7 defined naive CD8 cells, a population that excluded terminally differentiated effector memory CD45RA+ cells. All participating donors were Caucasian adults from Nashville, Tennessee. About this clone itself: The antigen remains unidentified.

Sequencing was performed on naive CD8+ T cells sorted from blood. The genes are TRBV28 and TRBJ2-3; TRBD1 is a possible D gene (6 bases). The receptor's source is a man aged 30-40 years in good health. As DNA, the CDR3 is TGTGCCAGCAGTTTACCCGATTTTCAGGGGTACTCTACAGATACGCAGTATTTT. Translating gives CASSLPDFQGYSTDTQYF.